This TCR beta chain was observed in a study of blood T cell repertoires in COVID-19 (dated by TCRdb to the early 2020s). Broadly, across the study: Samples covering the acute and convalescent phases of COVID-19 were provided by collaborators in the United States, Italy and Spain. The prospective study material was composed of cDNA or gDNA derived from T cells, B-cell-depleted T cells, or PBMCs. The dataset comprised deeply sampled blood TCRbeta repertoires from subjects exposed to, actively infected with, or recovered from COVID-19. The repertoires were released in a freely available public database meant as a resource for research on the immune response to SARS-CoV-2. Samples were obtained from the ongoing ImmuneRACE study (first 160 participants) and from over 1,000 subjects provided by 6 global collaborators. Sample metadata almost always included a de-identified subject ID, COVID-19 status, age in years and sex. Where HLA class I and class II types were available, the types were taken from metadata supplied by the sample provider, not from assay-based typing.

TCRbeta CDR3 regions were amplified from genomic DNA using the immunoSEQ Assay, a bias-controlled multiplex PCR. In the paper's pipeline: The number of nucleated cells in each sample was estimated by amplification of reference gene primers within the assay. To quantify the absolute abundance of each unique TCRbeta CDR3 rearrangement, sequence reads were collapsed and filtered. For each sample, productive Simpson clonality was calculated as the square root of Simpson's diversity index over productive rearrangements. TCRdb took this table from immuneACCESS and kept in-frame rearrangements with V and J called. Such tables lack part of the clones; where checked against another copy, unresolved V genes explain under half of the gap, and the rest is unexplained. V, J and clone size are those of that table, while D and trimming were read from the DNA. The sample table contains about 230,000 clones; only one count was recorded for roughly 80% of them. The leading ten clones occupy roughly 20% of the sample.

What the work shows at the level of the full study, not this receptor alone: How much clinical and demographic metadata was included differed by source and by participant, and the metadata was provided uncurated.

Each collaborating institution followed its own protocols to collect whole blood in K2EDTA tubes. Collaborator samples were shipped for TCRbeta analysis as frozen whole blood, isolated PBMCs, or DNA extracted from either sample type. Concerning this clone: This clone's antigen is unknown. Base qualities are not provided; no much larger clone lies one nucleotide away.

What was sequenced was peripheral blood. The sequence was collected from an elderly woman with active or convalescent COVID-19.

The CDR3 protein is CASSPRLQPQHF. DNA sequence: TGTGCCAGCAGTCCTCGGTTGCAGCCCCAGCATTTT. The chain is made from TRBV28 and TRBJ1-5, with the D gene call left open. The junction shows trimming of 5 bases on V and 7 bases on J, plus 9 bases between the germline ends. CDR1 MDHEN and CDR2 SYDVKM are derived from the germline V gene. Measured from the cysteine to the phenylalanine, the CDR3 is 12 residues long. The sequence is cut down to CDR3 DNA, 36 bases in frame from base 1.